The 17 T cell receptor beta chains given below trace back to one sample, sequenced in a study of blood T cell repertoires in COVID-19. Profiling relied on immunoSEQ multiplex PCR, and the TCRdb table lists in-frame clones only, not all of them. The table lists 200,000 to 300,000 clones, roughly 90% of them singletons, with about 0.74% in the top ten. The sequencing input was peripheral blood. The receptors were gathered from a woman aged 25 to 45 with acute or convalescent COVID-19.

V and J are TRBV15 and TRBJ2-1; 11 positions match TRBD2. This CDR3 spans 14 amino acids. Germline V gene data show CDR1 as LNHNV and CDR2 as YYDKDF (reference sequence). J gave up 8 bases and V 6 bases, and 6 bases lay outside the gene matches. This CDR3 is CATRASGRLDEQFF. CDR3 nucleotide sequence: TGTGCCACCAGAGCTAGCGGGAGGCTCGATGAGCAGTTCTTC.

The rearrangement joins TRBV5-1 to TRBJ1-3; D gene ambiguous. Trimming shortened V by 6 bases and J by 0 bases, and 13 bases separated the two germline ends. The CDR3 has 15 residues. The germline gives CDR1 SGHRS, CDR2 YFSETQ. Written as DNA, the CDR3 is TGCGCCAGCACCATTGCGGGGAGCTCTGGAAACACCATATATTTT. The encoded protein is CASTIAGSSGNTIYF.

CDR3 nucleotides: TGTGCCAGCAGTTCCTTGGCTACAGTGAGAGCTTTCTTT. Translated: CASSSLATVRAFF. The chain recombines TRBV12-3 or TRBV12-4 with TRBJ1-1, with D uncertain. The length of the CDR3 is 13 residues. Between the trimmed V and J ends, which lost 4 bases and 10 bases, there was a span of 16 bases.

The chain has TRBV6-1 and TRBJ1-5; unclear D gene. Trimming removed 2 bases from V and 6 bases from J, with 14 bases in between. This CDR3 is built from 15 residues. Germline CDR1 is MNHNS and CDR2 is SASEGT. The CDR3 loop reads CASSERRNFGQPQHF. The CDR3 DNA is TGTGCCAGCAGTGAAAGGCGGAACTTCGGTCAGCCCCAGCATTTT.

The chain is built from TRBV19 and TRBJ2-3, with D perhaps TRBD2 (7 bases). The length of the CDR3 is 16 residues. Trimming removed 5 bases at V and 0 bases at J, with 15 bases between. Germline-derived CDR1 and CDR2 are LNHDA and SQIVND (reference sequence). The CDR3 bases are TGTGCCAGTAGTCCCCGGGGGGCGTTCAGCACAGATACGCAGTATTTT. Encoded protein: CASSPRGAFSTDTQYF.

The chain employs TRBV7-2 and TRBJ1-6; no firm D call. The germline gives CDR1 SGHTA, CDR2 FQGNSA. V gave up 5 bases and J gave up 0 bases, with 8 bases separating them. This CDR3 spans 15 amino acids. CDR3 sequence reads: CASSLGSSYNSPLHF. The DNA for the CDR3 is TGTGCCAGCAGCCTCGGGAGCTCCTATAATTCACCCCTCCACTTT.

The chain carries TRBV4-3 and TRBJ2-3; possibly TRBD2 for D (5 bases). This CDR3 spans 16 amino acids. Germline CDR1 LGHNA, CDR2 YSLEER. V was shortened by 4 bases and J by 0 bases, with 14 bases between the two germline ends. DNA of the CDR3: TGCGCCAGCAGCCGTACTAGAGATTTGAGCACAGATACGCAGTATTTT. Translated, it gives CASSRTRDLSTDTQYF.

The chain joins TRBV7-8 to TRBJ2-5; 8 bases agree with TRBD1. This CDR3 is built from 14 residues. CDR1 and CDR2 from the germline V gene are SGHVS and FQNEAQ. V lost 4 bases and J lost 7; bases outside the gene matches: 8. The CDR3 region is CASSSAGGQGTQYF. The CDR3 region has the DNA TGTGCCAGCAGCTCAGCGGGTGGACAGGGGACCCAGTACTTC.

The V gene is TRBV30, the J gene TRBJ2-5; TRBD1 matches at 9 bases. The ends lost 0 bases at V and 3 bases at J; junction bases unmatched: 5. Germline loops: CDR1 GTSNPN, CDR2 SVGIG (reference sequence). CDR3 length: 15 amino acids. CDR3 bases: TGTGCCTGGAGTGTAAACAGGGGGCCAAAAGAGACCCAGTACTTC. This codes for CAWSVNRGPKETQYF. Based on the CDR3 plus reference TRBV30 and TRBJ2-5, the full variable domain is SQTIHQWPATLVQPVGSPLSLECTVEGTSNPNLYWYRQAAGRGLQLLFYSVGIGQISSEVPQNLSASRPQDRQFILSSKKLLLSDSGFYLCAWSVNRGPKETQYFGPGTRLLVL.

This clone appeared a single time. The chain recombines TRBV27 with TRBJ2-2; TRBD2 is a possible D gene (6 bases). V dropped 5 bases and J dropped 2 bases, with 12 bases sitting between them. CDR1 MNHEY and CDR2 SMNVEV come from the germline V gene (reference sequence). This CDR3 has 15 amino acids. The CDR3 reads CASSTGTYNTGELFF. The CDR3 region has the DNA TGTGCCAGCAGTACCGGGACTTATAACACCGGGGAGCTGTTTTTT.

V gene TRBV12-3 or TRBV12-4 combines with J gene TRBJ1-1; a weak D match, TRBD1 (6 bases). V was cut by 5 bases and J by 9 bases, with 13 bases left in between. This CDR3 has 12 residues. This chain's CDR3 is CASSPGQLKAFF. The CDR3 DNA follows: TGTGCCAGCAGTCCGGGACAACTAAAAGCTTTCTTT.

The CDR3 loop reads CASSPGTGELFF. The CDR3, as DNA: TGTGCCAGCAGCCCCGGGACCGGGGAGCTGTTTTTT. The chain uses TRBV11-3 and TRBJ2-2; no reliable D call. V was clipped by 5 bases and J by 5 bases, with 6 bases between them. CDR1 is SGHNT and CDR2 is YENEEA in the germline V gene. CDR3 length: 12 amino acids.

CDR3 nucleotide sequence: TGTGCCAGCAGCGAAGACAGCTATGGCTACACCTTC. Protein product: CASSEDSYGYTF. This chain connects TRBV21-1 to TRBJ1-2; TRBD1, as called in the table, went unchecked against the DNA. TRBV21-1 is an annotated pseudogene. This CDR3 region has 12 residues.

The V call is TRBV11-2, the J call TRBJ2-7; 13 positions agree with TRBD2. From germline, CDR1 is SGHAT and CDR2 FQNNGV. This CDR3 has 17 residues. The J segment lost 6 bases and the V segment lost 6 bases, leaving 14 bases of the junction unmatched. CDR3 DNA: TGTGCCAGCAGGCGAGGACTAGCGGGAGTAACACCTCGCGAGCAGTACTTC. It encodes CASRRGLAGVTPREQYF. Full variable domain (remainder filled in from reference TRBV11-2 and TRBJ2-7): EAGVAQSPRYKIIEKRQSVAFWCNPISGHATLYWYQQILGQGPKLLIQFQNNGVVDDSQLPKDRFSAERLKGVDSTLKIQPAKLEDSAVYLCASRRGLAGVTPREQYFGPGTRLTVT.

CDR3 coding DNA: TGTGCCAGCAGCCTATGGGGACAGGCCTACGAGCAGTACTTC. Translating gives CASSLWGQAYEQYF. The chain uses TRBV14 and TRBJ2-7, with 8 bases that match TRBD1. Germline-derived CDR1 and CDR2 are SGHDN and FVKESK. The CDR3 runs to 14 residues. With 4 bases clipped from V and 2 bases from J, the junction kept 4 bases outside the gene matches.

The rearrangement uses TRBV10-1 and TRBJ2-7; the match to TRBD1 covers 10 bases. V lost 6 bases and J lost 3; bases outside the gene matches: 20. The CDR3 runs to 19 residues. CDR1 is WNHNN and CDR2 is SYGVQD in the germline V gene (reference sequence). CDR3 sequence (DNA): TGCGCCAGCAGCCCAGACTGGGTAAGCACCGGGACAGGGGACTACGAGCAGTACTTC. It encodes CASSPDWVSTGTGDYEQYF.

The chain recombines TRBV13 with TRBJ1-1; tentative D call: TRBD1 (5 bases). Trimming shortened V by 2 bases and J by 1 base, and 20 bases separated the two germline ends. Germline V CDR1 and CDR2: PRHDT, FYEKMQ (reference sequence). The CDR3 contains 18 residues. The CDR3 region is CASSLLADLLQANTEAFF. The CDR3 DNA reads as TGTGCCAGCAGCTTACTGGCAGACCTTCTACAGGCGAACACTGAAGCTTTCTTT. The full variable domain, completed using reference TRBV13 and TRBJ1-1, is AAGVIQSPRHLIKEKRETATLKCYPIPRHDTVYWYQQGPGQDPQFLISFYEKMQSDKGSIPDRFSAQQFSDYHSELNMSSLELGDSALYFCASSLLADLLQANTEAFFGQGTRLTVV.